This passage covers 4 T cell receptor beta chains from one sample sequenced in a study of blood T cell repertoires in COVID-19. Profiled with immunoSEQ multiplex PCR; TCRdb holds only in-frame clones, not every one. Of roughly 150,000 clones listed, 70% to 90% are singletons. The specimen sequenced was peripheral blood. These receptor sequences come from a woman older than 75 with COVID-19, enrolled during active disease.

The genes are TRBV19 and TRBJ1-1; 8 nucleotides match TRBD1. Trimming removed 5 bases from V and 6 bases from J; junction bases left unmatched: 11. CDR3 length: 15 residues. In germline, CDR1 is LNHDA, CDR2 SQIVND (reference sequence). The CDR3 is CASSLYRGRAPEAFF. The CDR3 DNA sequence: TGTGCCAGTAGTCTTTACAGGGGGAGAGCCCCTGAAGCTTTCTTT.

The chain links TRBV5-6 to TRBJ2-1; D is perhaps TRBD1 (6 bases). Trimming removed 4 bases at V and 0 bases at J, with 14 bases between. The CDR3 has 16 amino acids. CDR1 and CDR2 from the germline V gene are SGHDT and YYEEEE. CDR3 in amino acids: CASSQTGLSSYNEQFF. The CDR3 DNA reads TGTGCCAGCAGCCAGACAGGTCTAAGCTCCTACAATGAGCAGTTCTTC. Together with reference TRBV5-6 and TRBJ2-1, the CDR3 gives the full variable domain: DAGVTQSPTHLIKTRGQQVTLRCSPKSGHDTVSWYQQALGQGPQFIFQYYEEEERQRGNFPDRFSGHQFPNYSSELNVNALLLGDSALYLCASSQTGLSSYNEQFFGPGTRLTVL.

The chain uses TRBV11-3 and TRBJ2-1, with 9 bases identical to TRBD2. The germline V gene encodes CDR1 SGHNT and CDR2 YENEEA. With 0 bases clipped from V and 6 bases from J, the junction kept 9 bases outside the gene matches. This CDR3 has 17 residues. The CDR3 nucleotides are TGTGCCAGCAGCTTAGAGGTTAGCGGGAGATATGGCAATGAGCAGTTCTTC. Translated, it gives CASSLEVSGRYGNEQFF.

The J gene is TRBJ2-1, the V gene TRBV9, with 10 bases matching TRBD2. Looked up from germline, CDR1 is SGDLS and CDR2 is YYNGEE. V shed 3 bases, J shed 7 bases, and the junction held 13 bases outside the gene matches. There are 17 residues in the CDR3. The CDR3 region is CASSARLLAGVVNEQFF. The CDR3 region has the DNA TGTGCCAGCAGCGCTCGCCTCCTAGCGGGAGTTGTGAATGAGCAGTTCTTC. Supplemented by reference TRBV9 and TRBJ2-1, the full variable domain reads DSGVTQTPKHLITATGQRVTLRCSPRSGDLSVYWYQQSLDQGLQFLIQYYNGEERAKGNILERFSAQQFPDLHSELNLSSLELGDSALYFCASSARLLAGVVNEQFFGPGTRLTVL.